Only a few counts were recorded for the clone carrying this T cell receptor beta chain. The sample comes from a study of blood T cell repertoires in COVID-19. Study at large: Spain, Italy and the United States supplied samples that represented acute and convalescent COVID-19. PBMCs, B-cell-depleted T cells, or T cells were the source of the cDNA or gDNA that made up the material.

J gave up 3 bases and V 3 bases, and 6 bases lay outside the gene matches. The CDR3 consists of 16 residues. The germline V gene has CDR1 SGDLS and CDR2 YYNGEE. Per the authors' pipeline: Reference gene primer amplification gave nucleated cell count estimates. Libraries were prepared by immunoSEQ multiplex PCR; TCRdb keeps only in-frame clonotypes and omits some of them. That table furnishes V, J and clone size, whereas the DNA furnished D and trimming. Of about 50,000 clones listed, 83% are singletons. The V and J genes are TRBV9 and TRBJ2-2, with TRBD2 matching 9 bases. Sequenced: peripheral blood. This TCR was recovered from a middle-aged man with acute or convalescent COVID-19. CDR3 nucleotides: TGTGCCAGCAGCGACGTAGCGGGGGCCTACACCGGGGAGCTGTTTTTT. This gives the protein CASSDVAGAYTGELFF.